This T cell receptor beta chain came from a study of OX40 agonist ivuxolimab in advanced cancers. For the study at large: Two cutaneous melanoma patients and one hepatocellular carcinoma patient, three in all, had partial responses.

Using immunoSEQ multiplex PCR, the repertoire was profiled, and TCRdb retains in-frame clones only, with some absent. The sample contains about 84,000 clones, approximately 88% of which appear only once. On this clone: Its specificity is not known.

Whole-study findings and limits: Relative to CD4+, CD8+ T cells held more expanded clones on average.

Germline CDR1 is DFQATT and CDR2 is SNEGSKA (reference sequence). Deletions cut 6 bases from V and 5 bases from J, with 10 bases between. This CDR3 comprises 11 residues. The chain recombines TRBV20-1 with TRBJ1-2; the D gene is possibly TRBD1 (5 bases). Here the sequenced sample was CD4+ or CD8+ T cells sorted from blood, taken in a trial of the OX40 agonist ivuxolimab. The sequence came from an adult with an advanced solid tumor such as melanoma, head and neck, liver or kidney cancer. CDR3 sequence (DNA): TGCAGTGCCGGGGGGGTATATGGCTACACCTTC. The encoded protein is CSAGGVYGYTF.